The sequence of this T cell receptor (beta chain) was determined in a study of spatial heterogeneity in lung cancer. The overall study: The library had UMIs, and each TCR and UMI pair averaged more than ten raw reads.

This clonotype is large (0.1 to 1%). Antigen: not known. Broader study findings: Expanded alpha and beta TCR counts within tumors tracked tumor mutation counts. Coverage was estimated at about 7.2% of tumor T cells for alpha chains and roughly 14% for beta chains.

Noted time point: sample taken at primary tumor resection. Whole RNA, isolated from tumor, nontumor lung or frozen PBMC, was sequenced without prior sorting. Individual TCR cDNA molecules each bore their own unique molecular identifier. TCRdb re-analysed the 5' RACE reads in MiXCR, keeping a single row per CDR3 protein. The data contain about 9,400 distinct CDR3 sequences, under 6.5% of them singletons. This specimen consisted of lung tumor tissue, obtained at surgery. The source is a male donor with early-stage non-small cell lung cancer.

CDR3 residues: CASSHRTIDTQYF. CDR3 nucleotides: TGTGCCAGCAGCCATCGGACAATAGATACGCAGTATTTT. This chain connects TRBV12-3 or TRBV12-4 to TRBJ2-3, with a tentative D call TRBD1 (5 bases). The CDR3 covers 13 residues. V lost 6 bases and J lost 5, with 12 bases in between.